What follows are 20 T cell receptor beta chains derived from one specimen sequenced in a study of technical replicates of blood from a handful of donors. Using immunoSEQ multiplex PCR, the repertoire was profiled, and TCRdb retains in-frame clones only, with some absent. The data contain about 83,000 clones, just over 95% of them seen just once; the ten biggest clones take up about 0.31%. Sequencing input: T cells isolated from PBMCs. The receptors shown here come from a human donor in good health.

The J gene is TRBJ2-7, the V gene TRBV11-2; tentative D call: TRBD1 (6 bases). This CDR3 is 17 amino acids long. CDR1 and CDR2 from the germline V gene are SGHAT and FQNNGV. V was clipped by 5 bases and J by 5 bases, with 25 bases between them. The CDR3 sequence: CASSEPAGASINHEQYF. The CDR3, as DNA: TGTGCCAGCAGCGAACCGGCAGGGGCTAGCATCAACCACGAGCAGTACTTC. The variable domain in full, completed from reference TRBV11-2 and TRBJ2-7, reads EAGVAQSPRYKIIEKRQSVAFWCNPISGHATLYWYQQILGQGPKLLIQFQNNGVVDDSQLPKDRFSAERLKGVDSTLKIQPAKLEDSAVYLCASSEPAGASINHEQYFGPGTRLTVT.

This chain links TRBV6-5 with TRBJ2-2; TRBD2 aligns across 7 bases. The CDR3 spans 14 residues. CDR1 is MNHEY and CDR2 is SVGAGI in the germline V gene. The junction had 3 bases not matched to a gene; V was cut back by 4 bases and J by 4 bases. The CDR3 nucleotides are TGTGCCAGCAGTTTTAGGGAGGGCACCGGGGAGCTGTTTTTT. Amino acid sequence: CASSFREGTGELFF.

The V call is TRBV30, the J call TRBJ1-1, with D perhaps matching TRBD1 (5 bases). Germline assignment: CDR1 GTSNPN and CDR2 SVGIG (reference sequence). Trimming took off 0 bases at V and 1 base at J, with 9 bases between the two ends. The CDR3 is 14 amino acids. CDR3 region: CAWSVLGGNTEAFF. Here the CDR3 DNA reads TGTGCCTGGAGTGTACTGGGGGGGAACACTGAAGCTTTCTTT.

The chain couples TRBV30 to TRBJ1-4, with D perhaps matching TRBD1 (6 bases). The CDR3 has 15 residues. CDR1 is GTSNPN and CDR2 is SVGIG in the germline V gene (reference sequence). The V and J ends lost 1 base and 7 bases respectively, with 16 bases between them. The CDR3 sequence is CAWSAPGGQGEKLFF. The DNA of the CDR3 is TGTGCCTGGAGTGCACCGGGGGGGCAGGGTGAAAAACTGTTTTTT.

The J gene is TRBJ2-6, the V gene TRBV27; D might be TRBD2 (5 bases). The V and J ends lost 7 bases and 0 bases respectively, with 7 bases between them. In germline, CDR1 is MNHEY, CDR2 SMNVEV (reference sequence). This CDR3 is built from 14 residues. CDR3 loop: CASKGSSGANVLTF. CDR3 nucleotide sequence: TGTGCCAGCAAAGGGAGCTCTGGGGCCAACGTCCTGACTTTC.

This clone was detected only a few times. This chain links TRBV6-6 with TRBJ2-3; 7 bases fit TRBD1. The J segment lost 2 bases and the V segment lost 6 bases, leaving 8 bases of the junction unmatched. The length of the CDR3 is 15 residues. Germline V gives CDR1 MNHNY, CDR2 SVGAGI (reference sequence). Here the CDR3 DNA reads TGTGCCAGCAGATGGGACAGCGATAACACAGATACGCAGTATTTT. Translated: CASRWDSDNTDTQYF.

V and J are TRBV28 and TRBJ2-3, with TRBD2 as a possible D gene (5 bases). CDR1 and CDR2 from the germline V gene are MDHEN and SYDVKM. V was trimmed by 3 bases and J by 2 bases, leaving 9 bases between them. The CDR3 has 14 amino acids. The CDR3 nucleotides are TGTGCCAGCAGTTTTCCGGACTTCACAGATACGCAGTATTTT. Translated: CASSFPDFTDTQYF.

The CDR3 loop reads CASGLHNQETQYF. The CDR3 DNA is TGTGCCAGCGGACTGCACAATCAAGAGACCCAGTACTTC. The V and J genes are TRBV6-5 and TRBJ2-5; a possible D gene is TRBD2 (5 bases). The length of the CDR3 is 13 residues. V was clipped by 8 bases and J by 2 bases, with 12 bases between them. Looked up from germline, CDR1 is MNHEY and CDR2 is SVGAGI.

The V and J genes are TRBV11-3 and TRBJ1-1; D not resolved. This CDR3 is built from 14 residues. CDR1 and CDR2 from the germline V gene are SGHNT and YENEEA. Trimming stripped 4 bases from V and 1 base from J, with 10 bases between. The CDR3 spells CASSSWTANTEAFF. The CDR3 region has the DNA TGTGCCAGCAGCTCATGGACTGCGAACACTGAAGCTTTCTTT.

The chain uses TRBV7-3 and TRBJ2-1; 9 nucleotides match TRBD2. The CDR3 is made up of 14 amino acids. Germline V CDR1 and CDR2: SGHTA, FQGTGA. V lost 5 bases, J lost 9 bases, and 8 bases stayed unmatched. This chain's CDR3 is CASSATPSGIEQFF. The CDR3 DNA sequence: TGTGCCAGCAGCGCTACGCCTAGCGGGATTGAGCAGTTCTTC.

This clone was found once. The gene calls are TRBV5-5 and TRBJ1-3; D not resolved. Trimming took 2 bases from V and 0 from J, leaving 9 bases between them. This CDR3 region has 15 residues. Looked up from germline, CDR1 is SGHKS and CDR2 is YYEKEE (reference sequence). The CDR3 DNA reads TGTGCCAGCAGCTTACTTGAGAGCTCTGGAAACACCATATATTTT. This codes for CASSLLESSGNTIYF.

To note about this clone: Different DNA sequences within this sample yield the same CDR3. The chain couples TRBV9 to TRBJ2-7; 12 bases agree with TRBD2. This CDR3 is built from 14 residues. V lost 3 bases and J lost 3; bases outside the gene matches: 1. Germline CDR1 SGDLS, CDR2 YYNGEE. The CDR3: CASSAGLAGYEQYF. CDR3 DNA sequence: TGTGCCAGCAGCGCGGGACTAGCGGGCTACGAGCAGTACTTC.

This chain connects TRBV29-1 to TRBJ2-7, with D possibly matching TRBD2 (7 bases). The germline CDR1 and CDR2 sequences are SQVTM and ANQGSEA. Trimming shortened V by 6 bases and J by 2 bases, and 17 bases separated the two germline ends. This CDR3 spans 14 amino acids. The CDR3 loop is CSVGGEDSAYEQYF. CDR3 nucleotides: TGCAGCGTGGGAGGGGAGGACAGTGCCTACGAGCAGTACTTC.

The genes are TRBV7-2 and TRBJ1-1; 9 bases are a match to TRBD1. This CDR3 has 15 residues. V shed 2 bases, J shed 1 base, and the junction held 2 bases outside the gene matches. Germline loops: CDR1 SGHTA, CDR2 FQGNSA. Written as DNA, the CDR3 is TGTGCCAGCAGCTTAATGGGACAGGGGAACACTGAAGCTTTCTTT. Protein product: CASSLMGQGNTEAFF. Combining the CDR3 with reference TRBV7-2 and TRBJ1-1 gives the whole variable domain GAGVSQSPSNKVTEKGKDVELRCDPISGHTALYWYRQSLGQGLEFLIYFQGNSAPDKSGLPSDRFSAERTGGSVSTLTIQRTQQEDSAVYLCASSLMGQGNTEAFFGQGTRLTVV.

V is TRBV4-3 and J is TRBJ2-2, with 8 bases lining up with TRBD2. Germline V gene data show CDR1 as LGHNA and CDR2 as YSLEER. The CDR3 is made up of 18 amino acids. V trimming: 0 bases; J trimming: 8 bases; junction bases outside the gene matches: 14. CDR3 nucleotides: TGCGCCAGCAGCCAAGATCTGGGAGGTCGGGGGGGCCTGGGGGAGCTGTTTTTT. Encoded protein: CASSQDLGGRGGLGELFF.

The chain couples TRBV9 to TRBJ2-7, with TRBD1 matching 7 bases. The germline CDR1 and CDR2 sequences are SGDLS and YYNGEE. The V segment lost 4 bases and the J segment 1 base; nucleotides outside the gene matches: 8. The CDR3 runs 15 residues. The CDR3 DNA is TGTGCCAGCAGCCGTGAAGGGGGCGGATCCTACGAGCAGTACTTC. This encodes CASSREGGGSYEQYF.

The chain is built from TRBV7-8 and TRBJ1-4; the match to TRBD1 covers 7 bases. The V segment lost 5 bases and the J segment 6 bases; nucleotides outside the gene matches: 9. The CDR3 runs to 15 residues. Germline V lookup: CDR1 SGHVS, CDR2 FQNEAQ. The DNA of the CDR3 is TGTGCCAGCAGCCCACGGACAGGAAGACATGAAAAACTGTTTTTT. Residues: CASSPRTGRHEKLFF.

The chain is built from TRBV7-9 and TRBJ2-7; D may be TRBD1 (5 bases). Deletions cut 1 base from V and 3 bases from J, with 7 bases between. Per germline, CDR1 SEHNR and CDR2 FQNEAQ (reference sequence). The CDR3 totals 13 residues. The CDR3 region has the DNA TGTGCCAGCAGCTTAGTTGACAGCTACGAGCAGTACTTC. This sequence encodes CASSLVDSYEQYF.

This clone has only a few counts. CDR3 amino acids: CSAHSTGKETQYF. The CDR3 DNA sequence: TGCAGCGCCCACTCGACAGGGAAAGAGACCCAGTACTTC. The chain couples TRBV29-1 to TRBJ2-5; the match to TRBD1 covers 7 bases. Germline assignment: CDR1 SQVTM and CDR2 ANQGSEA. The CDR3 covers 13 residues. Trimming cost V 7 bases and J 3 bases; bases outside gene matches: 8. Full variable domain (rest looked up from reference TRBV29-1 and TRBJ2-5): SAVISQKPSRDICQRGTSLTIQCQVDSQVTMMFWYRQQPGQSLTLIATANQGSEATYESGFVIDKFPISRPNLTFSTLTVSNMSPEDSSIYLCSAHSTGKETQYFGPGTRLLVL.

The V and J genes are TRBV7-2 and TRBJ2-7; a possible D gene is TRBD1 (6 bases). The CDR3 runs 15 residues. Trimming took 1 base from V and 2 from J, leaving 12 bases between them. Looked up from germline, CDR1 is SGHTA and CDR2 is FQGNSA. The CDR3 DNA follows: TGTGCCAGCAGCTTAGGGGGACACGTTACCTACGAGCAGTACTTC. Encoded protein: CASSLGGHVTYEQYF.